These T cell receptor beta chains were read from a single sample in a study of CD8+ T cells in alopecia areata. Sequencing used immunoSEQ multiplex PCR; TCRdb keeps in-frame clones, though not all of them. The sample includes 190,000 or so clones, approximately 56% of them seen just once. The starting material was CD4+ T cells sorted from blood, obtained at week 4, from a patient treated with tofacitinib. The receptors come from a human donor with alopecia areata. Both conserved end residues are part of each CDR3. Fields, in order: V gene, J gene, clone size, CDR3 length, CDR3 protein. Rows may omit the clone size; those that give it use once, few, many or a size class.

>TRBV5-1|TRBJ2-5|.|15
CASSKSGTSGETQYF
>TRBV30|TRBJ2-7|.|13
CAWVGQGRYEQYF
>TRBV18|TRBJ1-2|few|16
CASSPNRGDGGYGYTF
>TRBV30|TRBJ1-5|.|13
CAWSKGPGQPQHF
>TRBV25-1|TRBJ2-7|.|16
CASSSFRGGPPNEQYF
>TRBV5-1|TRBJ1-1|.|14
CASSSEGGGTEAFF
>TRBV18|TRBJ2-2|.|15
CASSRGEANTGELFF
>TRBV29-1|TRBJ2-1|.|12
CSVGRGRNEQFF
>TRBV2|TRBJ1-4|.|12
CASTDLVGKLFF
>TRBV5-4|TRBJ1-2|.|13
CASSLATVEGYTF
>TRBV30|TRBJ2-5|few|13
CAWSVKGQETQYF
>TRBV7-2|TRBJ2-2|.|12
CASSLPTGELFF
>TRBV5-6|TRBJ1-6|.|15
CASSLVAGSNSPLHF
>TRBV5-6|TRBJ2-1|.|16
CASRGPLAGGYNEQFF
>TRBV5-6|TRBJ2-4|.|16
CASSLVLPSGEGRKYF
>TRBV29-1|TRBJ1-1|.|12
CSVSQGNTEAFF
>TRBV27|TRBJ1-2|.|13
CASADRETYGYTF
>TRBV5-1|TRBJ2-5|.|15
CASSLASGGQETQYF
>TRBV16|TRBJ1-6|few|15
CASSQSTGWDSPLHF
>TRBV28|TRBJ1-2|.|16
CASSFAGQERSYGYTF
>TRBV9|TRBJ2-7|few|16
CASSVGGQVEPYEQYF
>TRBV30|TRBJ2-2|.|13
CAWTVHPTGELFF
>TRBV25-1|TRBJ1-6|.|16
CASSEPRTGDNSPLHF
>TRBV29-1|TRBJ1-5|many|15
CSVVYTGGTDQPQHF
>TRBV7-2|TRBJ1-1|.|13
CASSARDRGKAFF
>TRBV30|TRBJ1-1|.|13
CAWSSGANTEAFF
>TRBV30|TRBJ1-5|.|15
CAWSHRGERGQPQHF
>TRBV20-1|TRBJ2-5|.|11
CSARTRETQYF
>TRBV7-9|TRBJ2-7|.|14
CTSSFIGTGGEQYF
>TRBV6-5|TRBJ2-5|.|14
CASSSEGQQETQYF
>TRBV30|TRBJ1-1|.|13
CAWSGEGNTEAFF
>TRBV6-5|TRBJ1-6|.|15
CASSPGTGTNSPLHF
>TRBV2|TRBJ2-6|.|16
CASSTGISRGANVLTF
>TRBV29-1|TRBJ2-3|.|12
CSGLRGTDTQYF
>TRBV29-1|TRBJ1-2|.|10
CSVSSYGYTF
>TRBV19|TRBJ2-3|.|16
CASTRTSGGYTDTQYF
>TRBV5-6|TRBJ2-5|.|14
CASSLTSGQETQYF
>TRBV29-1|TRBJ1-2|.|13
CSVERGTGYGYTF
>TRBV29-1|TRBJ1-2|.|12
CSVERTAEGYTF